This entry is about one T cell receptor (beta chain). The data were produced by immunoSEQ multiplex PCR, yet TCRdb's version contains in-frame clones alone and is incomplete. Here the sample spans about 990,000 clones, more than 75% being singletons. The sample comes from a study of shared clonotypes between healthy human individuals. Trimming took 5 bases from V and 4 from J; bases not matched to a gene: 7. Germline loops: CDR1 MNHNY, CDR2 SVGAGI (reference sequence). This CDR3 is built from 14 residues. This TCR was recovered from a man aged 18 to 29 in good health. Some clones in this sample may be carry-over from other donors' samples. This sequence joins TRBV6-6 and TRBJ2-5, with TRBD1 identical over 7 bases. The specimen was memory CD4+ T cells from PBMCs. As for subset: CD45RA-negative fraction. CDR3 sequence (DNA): TGTGCCAGCAGTCCGGGGACAGAGGGAGAGACCCAGTACTTC. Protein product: CASSPGTEGETQYF.